The rows below give T cell receptor beta chains drawn from one sample of a study of cytomegalovirus exposure and HLA in healthy donors. TCRdb's table, derived via immunoSEQ multiplex PCR, lists solely in-frame clones and lacks some. This sample carries a few hundred thousand clones, about 80% of them seen once, and the ten largest clones take about 8%. Sequencing input: PBMCs. The receptors come from a woman aged 55-69 years in good health and CMV-seropositive. Both conserved end residues are part of each CDR3. D genes are given only for firm matches. Rows may omit the clone size; those that give it use once, few, many or a size class.

cdr3_nt cdr3_aa d_call j_call v_call clone_size
TGTGCCAGCAGTGAACACACAGGGGCTGGAAACACCATATATTTT CASSEHTGAGNTIYF TRBD1 TRBJ1-3 TRBV6-1 -
TGCAGCGTTGAATCGGGTCGGAGTCGACCCTACGAGCAGTACTTC CSVESGRSRPYEQYF - TRBJ2-7 TRBV29-1 -
TGTGCCAGTAGTATTGGGGAGAAATACACTGAAGCTTTCTTT CASSIGEKYTEAFF - TRBJ1-1 TRBV19 -
TGCGCCAGCAGCCCGGGACAGGGGGTCCTGAACACTGAAGCTTTCTTT CASSPGQGVLNTEAFF TRBD1 TRBJ1-1 TRBV5-1 -
TGCGCCAGCAGCTTGGCGGCAGGCCTCAATGAAAAACTGTTTTTT CASSLAAGLNEKLFF - TRBJ1-4 TRBV5-1 -
TGTGCCAGCAGTGAACAAGGACTAGCTTCCGAGCAGTACTTC CASSEQGLASEQYF TRBD2 TRBJ2-7 TRBV6-1 -
TGTGCCAGCAGCCAAGAATCCTTAGCGGGAGTGAGCAATGAGCAGTTCTTC CASSQESLAGVSNEQFF TRBD2 TRBJ2-1 TRBV4-2 few
TGTGCCAGCAGCTTCGACAGCTATGGCTACACCTTC CASSFDSYGYTF - TRBJ1-2 TRBV13 few
TGCGCCAGCAAAATCAGCCGGGACGAGCAGTACTTC CASKISRDEQYF - TRBJ2-7 TRBV10-1 -
TGTGCCAGCAGCTTACCGGGACTCAGGAGCACAGATACGCAGTATTTT CASSLPGLRSTDTQYF - TRBJ2-3 TRBV7-9 -
TGTGCCATCAGTGAGTCTCGCGGGGGGGGAGGCAATGAGCAGTTCTTC CAISESRGGGGNEQFF TRBD2 TRBJ2-1 TRBV10-3 once
TGCGCCAGCAGCTTCATCCAGGACTATGGCTACACCTTC CASSFIQDYGYTF - TRBJ1-2 TRBV5-1 few
TGTGCCAGCAGTGACCGCTTAGACACCGGGGGGCTGTTTTTT CASSDRLDTGGLFF - TRBJ2-2 TRBV25-1 -
TGCGCCAGCAGTCCCGTTTATCGGGAGGGTAACAATGAGCAGTTCTTC CASSPVYREGNNEQFF TRBD2 TRBJ2-1 TRBV4-1 -
TGTGCCAGCAGCCAACACCCAGCGGGAGGAGAGACCCAGTACTTC CASSQHPAGGETQYF TRBD2 TRBJ2-5 TRBV4-2 -
TGTGCCAGCAGTTACTCGTTTAGCTCTAATGAGCAGTTCTTC CASSYSFSSNEQFF - TRBJ2-1 TRBV6-5 -
TGCGCCAGCAGCCAAGGATTCGGAGGCGCAGATACGCAGTATTTT CASSQGFGGADTQYF - TRBJ2-3 TRBV4-1 -
TGCGCCAGCAGCTTGGTCTCAGGGGGCTACGGAAACACCATATATTTT CASSLVSGGYGNTIYF TRBD1 TRBJ1-3 TRBV5-1 -
TGTGCCAGCAGCTTACTGGTGGACAGCCACGACTATGGCTACACCTTC CASSLLVDSHDYGYTF - TRBJ1-2 TRBV7-9 few
TGTGCCAGCAGGAATTCAGGGGCTCAGCCCCAGCATTTT CASRNSGAQPQHF - TRBJ1-5 TRBV2 once
TGTGCCAGCTCCACTAGCCTTGAGCAGTTCTTC CASSTSLEQFF - TRBJ2-1 TRBV18 -
TGTGCCAGCACCACCCTCGCGGGATGGCGCAATGAGCAGTTCTTC CASTTLAGWRNEQFF - TRBJ2-1 TRBV7-8 -
TGTGCCAGCACCCAACCGGGACTAGTCCATGAGCAGTTCTTC CASTQPGLVHEQFF TRBD2 TRBJ2-1 TRBV5-4 -
TGTGCCAGCAGCTTGGTCCTAGCTCCAGATACGCAGTATTTT CASSLVLAPDTQYF - TRBJ2-3 TRBV5-4 -
TGTGCCAGCAGCTTAGCGAGGACCGGGGAGCTGTTTTTT CASSLARTGELFF - TRBJ2-2 TRBV11-2 -
TGCGCCAGCAGTTCACTCGACAGACCGCTGGCTGAAGCTTTCTTT CASSSLDRPLAEAFF - TRBJ1-1 TRBV5-1 -
TGTGCCAGTAGACTAGCGGGAGAGACCCAGTACTTC CASRLAGETQYF TRBD2 TRBJ2-5 TRBV19 -
TGTGCCAGCAGCTTAGGGGCAGGGGGCCACTACGAGCAGTACTTC CASSLGAGGHYEQYF TRBD1 TRBJ2-7 TRBV7-9 once
TGTGCCACCACCCGGGGGGTGATGGATCAGCCCCAGCATTTT CATTRGVMDQPQHF - TRBJ1-5 TRBV15 few
TGTGCCAGCAGCTTGGCCGGGGGGCGGGAAAAGGATACGCAGTATTTT CASSLAGGREKDTQYF - TRBJ2-3 TRBV5-5 -
TGCGCCAGCAGCCGGGACACAGCTAATGGCTACACCTTC CASSRDTANGYTF - TRBJ1-2 TRBV5-1 -